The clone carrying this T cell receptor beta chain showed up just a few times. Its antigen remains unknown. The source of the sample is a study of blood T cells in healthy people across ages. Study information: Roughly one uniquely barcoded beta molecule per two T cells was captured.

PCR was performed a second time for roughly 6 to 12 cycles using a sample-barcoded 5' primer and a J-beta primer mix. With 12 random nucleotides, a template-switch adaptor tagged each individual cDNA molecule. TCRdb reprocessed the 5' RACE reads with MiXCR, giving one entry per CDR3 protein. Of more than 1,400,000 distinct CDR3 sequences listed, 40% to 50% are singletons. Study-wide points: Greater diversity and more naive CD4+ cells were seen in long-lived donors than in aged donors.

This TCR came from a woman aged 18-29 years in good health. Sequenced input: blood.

The chain's CDR3 is CASSLAWVNTEAFF. The CDR3 DNA is TGTGCCAGCAGTTTGGCTTGGGTGAACACTGAAGCTTTCTTT. This chain links TRBV7-2 with TRBJ1-1; D not certain. V was shortened by 6 bases and J by 0 bases, with 11 bases between the two germline ends. Germline assignment: CDR1 SGHTA and CDR2 FQGNSA. This CDR3 has 14 amino acids.